Listed below are T cell receptor beta chains from one sample, sequenced in a study of blood T cell repertoires in COVID-19. The assay was immunoSEQ multiplex PCR, and TCRdb's table has in-frame clones only and misses some. The data show about 350,000 clones, roughly 87% seen once. Specimen: peripheral blood. These receptors were obtained from a woman between 55 and 75 years old with COVID-19, enrolled during active disease. CDR3s include the opening cysteine and the closing phenylalanine or tryptophan. The D gene is left open where the match is weak. Clone size is given for some rows only: seen once, a few or many times, or a class if the clone is expanded.

j_call | v_call | clone_size | d_call | cdr3_nt | cdr3_aa
TRBJ2-7 | TRBV5-1 | . | TRBD1 | TGCGCCAGCAGCAAAGGCCCGGGACAGGCCTACGAGCAGTACTTC | CASSKGPGQAYEQYF
TRBJ1-1 | TRBV6-5 | . | . | TGTGCCAGCAGGCTCAGGGTAGGCACTGAAGCTTTCTTT | CASRLRVGTEAFF
TRBJ1-6 | TRBV9 | . | TRBD1 | TGTGCCAGCAGCGCGGAACACTTAGGACAGGGTTCTTCACCCCTCCACTTT | CASSAEHLGQGSSPLHF
TRBJ1-6 | TRBV2 | . | . | TGTGCCAGCAGCCCTAGGTATGATAATTCACCCCTCCACTTT | CASSPRYDNSPLHF
TRBJ1-5 | TRBV7-8 | . | . | TGTGCCAGCAGCACAAGGACAGACTATAGCAATCAGCCCCAGCATTTT | CASSTRTDYSNQPQHF
TRBJ1-2 | TRBV6-5 | . | TRBD1 | TGTGCCAGCTCTGCAGACAGGGGGATCCATGGCTACACCTTC | CASSADRGIHGYTF
TRBJ2-2 | TRBV10-3 | . | . | TGTGCCATTACACGGAGGGAGAACACCGGGGAGCTGTTTTTT | CAITRRENTGELFF
TRBJ2-7 | TRBV11-2 | . | TRBD1 | TGTGCCAGCAGCTTGCGTCCGGGACAGGGCTACGAGCAGTACTTC | CASSLRPGQGYEQYF
TRBJ1-1 | TRBV24-1 | . | . | TGTGCCACCAGTGACACTACCCCGGGGGGGGGCGTAACTGAAGCTTTCTTT | CATSDTTPGGGVTEAFF
TRBJ2-7 | TRBV7-3 | . | . | TGTGCCAGCAGCTCCTCGAGGGAGCAGTACTTC | CASSSSREQYF
TRBJ1-2 | TRBV6-5 | . | TRBD1 | TGTGCCAGCAGTTCCCTGGACAGGGGGCTCGGCTACACCTTC | CASSSLDRGLGYTF
TRBJ1-2 | TRBV9 | . | . | TGTGCCAGCAAGACTTCAGGGTCGACTGGCTACACCTTC | CASKTSGSTGYTF
TRBJ2-1 | TRBV10-3 | . | . | TGTGCCATCAAGCAGGACAGCTCCTACAATGAGCAGTTCTTC | CAIKQDSSYNEQFF
TRBJ1-2 | TRBV5-4 | . | . | TGTGCCAGCAGCTTGGTGGGGACACCCTATGGCTACACCTTC | CASSLVGTPYGYTF
TRBJ1-1 | TRBV29-1 | . | . | TGCAGCGTTGAAGGGGGACAGAACACTGAAGCTTTCTTT | CSVEGGQNTEAFF
TRBJ1-3 | TRBV19 | . | . | TGTGCCAGTAGTATGGGAGGGGCTGGAAACACCATATATTTT | CASSMGGAGNTIYF
TRBJ1-6 | TRBV6-1 | . | TRBD1 | TGTGCCAGCAGTTTTAGACAGGGGGCAAGTTCACCCCTCCACTTT | CASSFRQGASSPLHF
TRBJ2-1 | TRBV7-2 | once | . | TGTGCCAGCAGCTTAGGGCCTCAGATCTACAATGAGCAGTTCTTC | CASSLGPQIYNEQFF
TRBJ1-5 | TRBV5-1 | . | TRBD1 | TGCGCCAGCAGCCCCGGGACAGTCAATCAGCCCCAGCATTTT | CASSPGTVNQPQHF
TRBJ1-6 | TRBV3-1/TRBV3-2 | . | . | TGTGCCAGCAGCCAAGGTCAGACGGGGGAGTCACCCCTCCACTTT | CASSQGQTGESPLHF
TRBJ1-1 | TRBV6-2/TRBV6-3 | . | TRBD1 | TGTGCCAGCAGTTACCGAGACAGGGGCCCTCAGGACACTGAAGCTTTCTTT | CASSYRDRGPQDTEAFF
TRBJ2-1 | TRBV5-1 | . | TRBD2 | TGCGCCAGCAGGTCTTTAGCGGGGTCCAATGAGCAGTTCTTC | CASRSLAGSNEQFF
TRBJ1-5 | TRBV3-1/TRBV3-2 | . | . | TGTGCCAGCAGCCAACGGGGGGGGGCTCGCAATCAGCCCCAGCATTTT | CASSQRGGARNQPQHF
TRBJ1-2 | TRBV21-1 | . | . | TGTGCCAGCAGCAAAGAGGACAGGACCCCACGAGACTATGGCTACACCTTC | CASSKEDRTPRDYGYTF
TRBJ1-3 | TRBV2 | . | TRBD1 | TGTGCCAGGACCGGGACAGGGGAGAACACCATATATTTT | CARTGTGENTIYF
TRBJ1-4 | TRBV27 | . | . | TGTGCCAGCAGTTTAGTCCGAGGTAGCCAGGGCCCGTTGGGTAACTTT | CASSLVRGSQGPLGNF
TRBJ2-1 | TRBV6-2/TRBV6-3 | . | . | TGTGCCAGCAGTTACTTACTGCACAATGAGCAGTTCTTC | CASSYLLHNEQFF
TRBJ1-2 | TRBV5-4 | . | TRBD1 | TGTGCCAGCAGCGGACGGACAGGGGTGAGTGGCTACACCTTC | CASSGRTGVSGYTF
TRBJ1-3 | TRBV25-1 | few | . | TGTGCCAGCAGTGAATATGGCGGGGTTACCGGAAACACCATATATTTT | CASSEYGGVTGNTIYF
TRBJ2-2 | TRBV11-3 | . | TRBD1 | TGTGCCAGCAGCCCCAACAGGGGTAACACCGGGGAGCTGTTTTTT | CASSPNRGNTGELFF
TRBJ2-6 | TRBV7-3 | . | . | TGTGCCAGCAGCCTTCCCGGCTCTGGGGCCAACGTCCTGACTTTC | CASSLPGSGANVLTF
TRBJ2-1 | TRBV5-4 | . | . | TGTGCCAGCAGCTTGAGACAGGGGAGGGCTAGCTCCTACAATGAGCAGTTCTTC | CASSLRQGRASSYNEQFF
TRBJ1-6 | TRBV5-1 | . | TRBD1 | TGCGCCAGCAGTCGCCCGGGACAGGGATCACCCCTCCACTTT | CASSRPGQGSPLHF
TRBJ1-1 | TRBV30 | . | TRBD1 | TGTGCCACGGTGAAGCAGCCAGGGGGCGGTAGCACTGAAGCTTTCTTT | CATVKQPGGGSTEAFF
TRBJ2-2 | TRBV6-1 | . | . | TGTGCCAGCAGTGAACTACAGGGTGGGACCGGGGAGCTGTTTTTT | CASSELQGGTGELFF
TRBJ2-5 | TRBV9 | . | TRBD1 | TGTGCCAGCAGCGTAGGTCGCCAGGGGGCGCTAAAAGAGACCCAGTACTTC | CASSVGRQGALKETQYF
TRBJ2-3 | TRBV5-5 | . | TRBD2 | TGTGCCAGCGCGACTAGCGGGGGGGGTACGGGGGATACGCAGTATTTT | CASATSGGGTGDTQYF
TRBJ2-2 | TRBV9 | . | TRBD1 | TGTGCCAGCAGCCTTCGACAGGGCGGGACCGGGGAGCTGTTTTTT | CASSLRQGGTGELFF
TRBJ1-6 | TRBV27 | . | . | TGTGCCAGCGGTTCAACAGTCTCCTATAATTCACCCCTCCACTTT | CASGSTVSYNSPLHF
TRBJ1-6 | TRBV3-1/TRBV3-2 | . | . | TGTGCCAGCAGCCAAAGGGGAAGCGGGTCACCCCTCCACTTT | CASSQRGSGSPLHF
TRBJ2-1 | TRBV9 | . | . | TGTGCCAGCAACCCTTTAGGCTCGGGAGACTACAATGAGCAGTTCTTC | CASNPLGSGDYNEQFF
TRBJ1-1 | TRBV10-2 | . | . | TGCGCCAGCAGTCGGAGGGTGGGCACTGAAGCTTTCTTT | CASSRRVGTEAFF
TRBJ1-6 | TRBV19 | . | TRBD1 | TGTGCCAGTAGTATACGACAGGGGATTACACCCCTCCACTTT | CASSIRQGITPLHF
TRBJ1-1 | TRBV28 | . | TRBD1 | TGTGCCAGCAGTCCATCCCAGGGGGCGGCTTTCTTT | CASSPSQGAAFF
TRBJ1-1 | TRBV5-6 | . | TRBD1 | TGTGCCAGCAGCTTGGCCGTGGACAGGGGGAACATGAACACTGAAGCTTTCTTT | CASSLAVDRGNMNTEAFF
TRBJ2-2 | TRBV4-1 | . | . | TGCGCCAGCAGCCAGGGGGCGCTGAACACCGGGGAGCTGTTTTTT | CASSQGALNTGELFF
TRBJ1-1 | TRBV7-3 | . | TRBD1 | TGTGCCAGCAGCTTAACAGGGATGAGGGGGCGCGTGAGCACTGAAGCTTTCTTT | CASSLTGMRGRVSTEAFF
TRBJ1-3 | TRBV18 | . | TRBD1 | TGTGCCAGCTCACCAGACAGGGGGCTTGGAAACACCATATATTTT | CASSPDRGLGNTIYF
TRBJ2-3 | TRBV9 | . | . | TGTGCCAGCAGCGACACAGGGAAAGCAGATACGCAGTATTTT | CASSDTGKADTQYF
TRBJ2-1 | TRBV3-1/TRBV3-2 | . | TRBD2 | TGTGCCAGCAGCCAAGGGAGCCTAGCGGGCAATGAGCAGTTCTTC | CASSQGSLAGNEQFF